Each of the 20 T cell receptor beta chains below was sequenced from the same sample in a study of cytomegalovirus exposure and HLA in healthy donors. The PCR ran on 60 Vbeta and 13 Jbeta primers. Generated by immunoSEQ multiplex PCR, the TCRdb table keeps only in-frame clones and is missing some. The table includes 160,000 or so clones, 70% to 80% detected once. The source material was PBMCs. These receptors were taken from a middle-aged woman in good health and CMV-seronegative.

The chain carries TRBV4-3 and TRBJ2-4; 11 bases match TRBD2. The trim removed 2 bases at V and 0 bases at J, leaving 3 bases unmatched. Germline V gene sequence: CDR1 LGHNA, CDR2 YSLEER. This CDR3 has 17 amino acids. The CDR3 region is CASSQMGLAAAKNIQYF. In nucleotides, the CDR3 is TGCGCCAGCAGCCAAATGGGACTAGCGGCAGCCAAAAACATTCAGTACTTC.

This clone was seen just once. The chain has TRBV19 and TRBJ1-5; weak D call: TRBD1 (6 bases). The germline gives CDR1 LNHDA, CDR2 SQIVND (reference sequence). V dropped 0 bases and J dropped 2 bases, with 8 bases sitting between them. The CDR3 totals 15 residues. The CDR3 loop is CASSIDGQRNQPQHF. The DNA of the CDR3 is TGTGCCAGTAGTATAGACGGACAGCGCAATCAGCCCCAGCATTTT.

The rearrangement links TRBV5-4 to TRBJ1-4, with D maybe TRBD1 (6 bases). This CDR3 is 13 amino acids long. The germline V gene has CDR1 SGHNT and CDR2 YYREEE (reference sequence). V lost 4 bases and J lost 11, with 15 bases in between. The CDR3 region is CASSPGGQLKLFF. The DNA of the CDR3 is TGTGCCAGCAGCCCTGGGGGCCAGTTGAAACTGTTTTTT. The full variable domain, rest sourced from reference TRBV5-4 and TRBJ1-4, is ETGVTQSPTHLIKTRGQQVTLRCSSQSGHNTVSWYQQALGQGPQFIFQYYREEENGRGNFPPRFSGLQFPNYSSELNVNALELDDSALYLCASSPGGQLKLFFGSGTQLSVL.

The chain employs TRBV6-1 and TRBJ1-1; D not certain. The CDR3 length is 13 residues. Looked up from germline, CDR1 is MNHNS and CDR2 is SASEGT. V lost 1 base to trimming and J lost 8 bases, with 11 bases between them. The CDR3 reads CASSEVGETEAFF. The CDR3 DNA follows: TGTGCCAGCAGTGAAGTCGGGGAAACAGAAGCTTTCTTT.

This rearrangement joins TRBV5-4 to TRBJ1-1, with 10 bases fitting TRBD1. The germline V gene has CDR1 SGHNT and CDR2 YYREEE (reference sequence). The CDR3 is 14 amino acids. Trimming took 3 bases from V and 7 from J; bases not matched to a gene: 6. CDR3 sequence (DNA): TGTGCCAGCAGCTGGGGACAGGGGTTTGGTGAAGCTTTCTTT. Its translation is CASSWGQGFGEAFF.

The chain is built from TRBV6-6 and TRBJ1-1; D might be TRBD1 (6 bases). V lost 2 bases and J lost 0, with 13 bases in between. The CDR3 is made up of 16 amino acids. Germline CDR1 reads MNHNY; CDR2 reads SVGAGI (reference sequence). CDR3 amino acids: CASSYDRRRMNTEAFF. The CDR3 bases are TGTGCCAGCAGTTACGACAGGCGCCGGATGAACACTGAAGCTTTCTTT.

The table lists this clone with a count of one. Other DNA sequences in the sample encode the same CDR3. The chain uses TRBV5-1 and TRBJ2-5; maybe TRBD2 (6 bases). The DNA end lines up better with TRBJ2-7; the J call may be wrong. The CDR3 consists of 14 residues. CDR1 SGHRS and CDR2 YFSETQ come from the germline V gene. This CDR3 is CASSLVGGAYEQYF. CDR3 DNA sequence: TGCGCCAGCAGCTTGGTGGGAGGCGCCTACGAGCAGTACTTC.

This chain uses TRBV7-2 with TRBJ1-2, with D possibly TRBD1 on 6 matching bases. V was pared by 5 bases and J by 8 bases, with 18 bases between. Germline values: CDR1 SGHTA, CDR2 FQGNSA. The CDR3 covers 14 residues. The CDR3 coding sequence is TGTGCCAGCAGCCCCGGGTCAAACAGGGTGGGCTACACCTTC. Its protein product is CASSPGSNRVGYTF.

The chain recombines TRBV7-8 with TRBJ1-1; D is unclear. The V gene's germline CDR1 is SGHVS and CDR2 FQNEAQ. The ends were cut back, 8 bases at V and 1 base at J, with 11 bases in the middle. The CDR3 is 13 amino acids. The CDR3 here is CASLGRGNTEAFF. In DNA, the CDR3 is TGTGCCAGCCTGGGCCGGGGGAACACTGAAGCTTTCTTT.

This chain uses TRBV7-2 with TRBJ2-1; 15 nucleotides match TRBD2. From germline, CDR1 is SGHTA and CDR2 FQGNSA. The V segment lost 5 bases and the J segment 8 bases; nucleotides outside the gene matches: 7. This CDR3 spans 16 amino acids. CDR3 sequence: CASSPWTSGGAYEQFF. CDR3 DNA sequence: TGTGCCAGCAGCCCCTGGACTAGCGGGGGGGCGTATGAGCAGTTCTTC.

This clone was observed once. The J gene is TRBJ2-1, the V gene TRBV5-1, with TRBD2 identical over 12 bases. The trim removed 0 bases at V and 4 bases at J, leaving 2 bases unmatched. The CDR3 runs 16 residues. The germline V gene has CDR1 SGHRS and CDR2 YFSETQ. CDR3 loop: CASSLEGTSGYNEQFF. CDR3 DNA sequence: TGCGCCAGCAGCTTGGAAGGGACTAGCGGGTACAATGAGCAGTTCTTC.

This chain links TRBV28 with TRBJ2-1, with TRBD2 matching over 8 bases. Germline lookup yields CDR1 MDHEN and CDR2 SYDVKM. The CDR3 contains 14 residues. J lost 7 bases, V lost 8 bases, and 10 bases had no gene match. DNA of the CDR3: TGTGCCAGCGCAGGCGCGGGAGGTCAAAATGAGCAGTTCTTC. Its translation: CASAGAGGQNEQFF.

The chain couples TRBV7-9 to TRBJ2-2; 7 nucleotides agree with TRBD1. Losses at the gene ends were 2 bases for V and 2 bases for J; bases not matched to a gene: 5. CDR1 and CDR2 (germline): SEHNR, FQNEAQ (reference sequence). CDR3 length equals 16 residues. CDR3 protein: CASSLPGQVNTGELFF. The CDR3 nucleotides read TGTGCCAGCAGCTTACCCGGACAGGTTAACACCGGGGAGCTGTTTTTT.

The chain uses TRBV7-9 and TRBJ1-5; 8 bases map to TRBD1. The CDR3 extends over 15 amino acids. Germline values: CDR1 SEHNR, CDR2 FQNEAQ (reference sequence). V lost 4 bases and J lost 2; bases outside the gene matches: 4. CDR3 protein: CASSSEDRGNQPQHF. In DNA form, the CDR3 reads TGTGCCAGCAGCTCCGAGGACAGGGGCAATCAGCCCCAGCATTTT.

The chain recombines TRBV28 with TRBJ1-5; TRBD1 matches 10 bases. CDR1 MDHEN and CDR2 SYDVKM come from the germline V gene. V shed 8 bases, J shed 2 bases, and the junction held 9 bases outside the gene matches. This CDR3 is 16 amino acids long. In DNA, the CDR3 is TGTGCCAGCGTCCCCGCGGGGACAGGGGGCAATCAGCCCCAGCATTTT. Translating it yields CASVPAGTGGNQPQHF. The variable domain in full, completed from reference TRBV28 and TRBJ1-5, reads DVKVTQSSRYLVKRTGEKVFLECVQDMDHENMFWYRQDPGLGLRLIYFSYDVKMKEKGDIPEGYSVSREKKERFSLILESASTNQTSMYLCASVPAGTGGNQPQHFGDGTRLSIL.

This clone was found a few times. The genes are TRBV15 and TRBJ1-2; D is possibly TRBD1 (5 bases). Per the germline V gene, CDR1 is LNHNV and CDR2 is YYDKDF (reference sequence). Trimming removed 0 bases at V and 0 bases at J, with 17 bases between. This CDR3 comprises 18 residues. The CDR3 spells CATSRDPRQPSANYGYTF. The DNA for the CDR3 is TGTGCCACCAGCAGAGATCCTAGACAGCCATCAGCTAACTATGGCTACACCTTC.

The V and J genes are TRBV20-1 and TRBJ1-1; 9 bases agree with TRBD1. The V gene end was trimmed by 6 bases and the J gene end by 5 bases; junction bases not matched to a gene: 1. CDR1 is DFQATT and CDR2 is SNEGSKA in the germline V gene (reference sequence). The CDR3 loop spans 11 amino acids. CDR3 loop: CSADRGTEAFF. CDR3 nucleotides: TGCAGTGCAGACAGGGGGACTGAAGCTTTCTTT.

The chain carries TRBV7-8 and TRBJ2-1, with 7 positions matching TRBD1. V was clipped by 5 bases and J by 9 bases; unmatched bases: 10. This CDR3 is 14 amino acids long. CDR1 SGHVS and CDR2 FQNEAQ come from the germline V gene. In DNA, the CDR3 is TGTGCCAGCAGCGCCACACAGGGGACCGGTGAGCAGTTCTTC. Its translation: CASSATQGTGEQFF.

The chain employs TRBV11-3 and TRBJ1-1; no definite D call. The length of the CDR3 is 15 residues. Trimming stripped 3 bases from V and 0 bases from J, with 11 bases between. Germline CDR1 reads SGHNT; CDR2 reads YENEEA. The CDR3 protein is CASSFDGQMNTEAFF. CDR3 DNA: TGTGCCAGCAGCTTTGATGGGCAGATGAACACTGAAGCTTTCTTT.

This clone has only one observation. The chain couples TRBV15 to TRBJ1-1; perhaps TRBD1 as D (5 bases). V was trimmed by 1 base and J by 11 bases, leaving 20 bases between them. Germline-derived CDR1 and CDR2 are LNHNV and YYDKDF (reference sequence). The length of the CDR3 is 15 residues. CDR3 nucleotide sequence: TGTGCCACCAGCAGAGGCGGAGAACGGGGGATTGGGGCTTTCTTT. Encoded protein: CATSRGGERGIGAFF. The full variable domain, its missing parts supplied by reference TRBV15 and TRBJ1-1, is DAMVIQNPRYQVTQFGKPVTLSCSQTLNHNVMYWYQQKSSQAPKLLFHYYDKDFNNEADTPDNFQSRRPNTSFCFLDIRSPGLGDTAMYLCATSRGGERGIGAFFGQGTRLTVV.